This TCR beta chain was sequenced in a study of cytomegalovirus exposure and HLA in healthy donors. Study-wide context: Caucasian-associated ancestry cluster membership applied to less than 85% of approximately 400 genotyped donors. Study observations and caveats: For most subjects, TCR beta sequences were reported to predict HLA-A and HLA-B alleles with accuracy. Fewer N-insertions than the 666-donor mean were reportedly shown by an Asian-associated ancestry cluster in a later analysis. Immune exposure information comprised only CMV serostatus.

PCR used 60 Vbeta primers and 13 Jbeta primers. TCRdb keeps only in-frame clones here, not all; method: immunoSEQ multiplex PCR. The table shows more than 110,000 clones, with approximately 77% occurring only once. A single count supports this clone. Its specificity is unknown. Sample: PBMCs. The source of this sequence is a woman aged 45 to 65 in good health and CMV-seronegative.

In DNA, the CDR3 is TGTGCCAGCAGTTTATCAGCCAATCAGCCCCAGCATTTT. It specifies CASSLSANQPQHF. The chain is built from TRBV27 and TRBJ1-5, with D unresolved. Trimming removed 0 bases from V and 3 bases from J, with 3 bases in between. Germline V lookup: CDR1 MNHEY, CDR2 SMNVEV (reference sequence). The CDR3 has 13 amino acids.